This record looks at one T cell receptor beta chain sequence and its context. The sample comes from a study of blood T cell repertoires in COVID-19. Libraries were prepared by immunoSEQ multiplex PCR; TCRdb keeps only in-frame clonotypes and omits some of them. The sample has around 270,000 clones, approximately 86% seen once. V lost 5 bases and J lost 3; bases outside the gene matches: 8. CDR3 size: 15 residues. Germline values: CDR1 LNHDA, CDR2 SQIVND (reference sequence). The chain uses TRBV19 and TRBJ1-2; 8 nucleotides agree with TRBD1. The receptor was derived from a young man with active or convalescent COVID-19. Specimen: peripheral blood. CDR3 loop: CASSEQGGTDYGYTF. The DNA of the CDR3 is TGTGCCAGTAGTGAACAGGGGGGCACGGACTATGGCTACACCTTC.